A selection of T cell receptor beta chains follows, all from one sample in a study of T cells in Graves' hyperthyroidism and ophthalmopathy. One entry per CDR3 protein, called by TCRdb with MiXCR from the multiplex PCR reads. Of approximately 330,000 distinct CDR3 sequences in the sample, around a sixth were seen once. The sequenced sample consisted of blood. These receptors were taken from a woman aged 45 to 65 with Graves' hyperthyroidism. CDR3s include the opening cysteine and the closing phenylalanine or tryptophan. D genes are given only for firm matches. The size entry is marked missing in some rows and otherwise reads once, few, many or a size class.

- many TRBJ1-2 TRBV11-2 CASSLEGSFYGYTF TGTGCCAGCAGCTTAGAGGGCAGCTTTTATGGCTACACCTTC
TRBD2 many TRBJ2-3 TRBV5-1 CASSPGTSGDTQYF TGCGCCAGCAGCCCGGGGACTAGCGGAGATACGCAGTATTTT
TRBD1 many TRBJ1-5 TRBV4-1 CASSLRDSANQPQHF TGCGCCAGCAGCCTCCGGGACAGCGCCAATCAGCCCCAGCATTTT
- - TRBJ2-3 TRBV4-2 CASSHMEADTQYF TGTGCCAGCAGCCATATGGAGGCAGATACGCAGTATTTT
- few TRBJ2-5 TRBV24-1 CATSDGHTETQYF TGTGCCACCAGTGATGGACATACAGAGACCCAGTACTTC
TRBD2 - TRBJ2-2 TRBV7-8 CASSLVDLGTSGYTGELFF TGTGCCAGCAGCTTAGTTGATTTAGGTACTAGCGGATACACCGGGGAGCTGTTTTTT
- - TRBJ1-1 TRBV28 CASSFLNLEAFF TGTGCCAGCAGTTTTCTCAACCTTGAAGCTTTCTTT
- - TRBJ2-3 TRBV27 CASRETGADTQYF TGTGCCAGCAGAGAAACCGGGGCAGATACGCAGTATTTT
- - TRBJ1-4 TRBV12-3/TRBV12-4 CASSPSGLAKNEKLFF TGTGCCAGCAGTCCCTCGGGACTAGCGAAAAATGAAAAACTGTTTTTT
- many TRBJ2-3 TRBV11-3 CASSLSLQGLDTQYF TGTGCCAGCAGCTTAAGTCTACAGGGCCTGGATACGCAGTATTTT
TRBD2 once TRBJ2-5 TRBV19 CASRETSGSLETQYF TGTGCCAGTAGGGAGACTAGCGGGAGCTTAGAGACCCAGTACTTC
- - TRBJ2-2 TRBV6-1 CASEVTGELFF TGTGCCAGCGAGGTCACCGGGGAGCTGTTTTTT
- - TRBJ1-2 TRBV5-1 CASSLTDYYGYTF TGCGCCAGCAGCTTAACAGACTACTATGGCTACACCTTC
- - TRBJ2-1 TRBV4-1 CASSQDLPGGSYNEQFF TGCGCCAGCAGCCAAGACCTACCCGGGGGCTCCTACAATGAGCAGTTCTTC
- many TRBJ1-4 TRBV3-1 CASSQGVYEKLFF TGTGCCAGCAGCCAAGGAGTTTACGAAAAACTGTTTTTT
TRBD2 few TRBJ2-2 TRBV29-1 CSVVGSGGSNTGELFF TGCAGCGTTGTAGGTAGCGGGGGGTCAAACACCGGGGAGCTGTTTTTT
- many TRBJ2-2 TRBV5-6 CASSRSRGWAGELFF TGTGCCAGCAGCCGCAGTCGGGGGTGGGCCGGGGAGCTGTTTTTT
- many TRBJ1-2 TRBV6-1 CASSEFGKSYPYGYTF TGTGCCAGCAGTGAATTTGGGAAATCGTACCCCTATGGCTACACCTTC
TRBD2 few TRBJ2-1 TRBV3-1 CASSSTGLASDEQFF TGTGCCAGCAGCTCCACGGGACTAGCGAGCGATGAGCAGTTCTTC
- - TRBJ2-6 TRBV7-9 CASSSDYAGTPPSGANVLTF TGTGCCAGCAGCTCTGATTATGCCGGGACGCCACCCTCTGGGGCCAACGTCCTGACTTTC
- - TRBJ1-4 TRBV11-2 CASGGREKLFF TGTGCCAGCGGGGGGAGGGAAAAACTGTTTTTT
TRBD2 - TRBJ2-1 TRBV7-9 CASSVTSGGAFNEQFF TGTGCCAGCAGCGTTACTAGCGGGGGGGCCTTCAATGAGCAGTTCTTC
TRBD1 - TRBJ2-5 TRBV5-1 CASRQGALTQYF TGCGCCAGCAGACAGGGGGCATTGACCCAGTACTTC
- - TRBJ2-5 TRBV29-1 CSLTGSYSGETQYF TGCAGCCTTACTGGGAGTTACTCAGGAGAGACCCAGTACTTC
TRBD1 many TRBJ2-7 TRBV6-1 CASSTGTGKYEQYF TGTGCCAGCAGCACCGGGACAGGGAAATACGAGCAGTACTTC